A single sample is the source of the 16 T cell receptor beta chains below, sequenced in a study of blood T cells in healthy people across ages. The second PCR ran about 6 to 12 cycles with a sample-barcoded 5' primer and J-beta primers. From the 5' RACE reads, TCRdb called clonotypes with MiXCR, one entry per CDR3 protein. The sample has 550,000 to 700,000 distinct CDR3 sequences; 25% to 30% are singletons. The sample consisted of blood. The receptors derive from a woman aged 70-85 years in good health.

The chain uses TRBV6-5 and TRBJ2-7, with 9 bases fitting TRBD2. The germline CDR1 and CDR2 sequences are MNHEY and SVGAGI. The CDR3 is made up of 16 amino acids. J gave up 3 bases and V 4 bases, and 10 bases lay outside the gene matches. The CDR3 nucleotides are TGTGCCAGCAGTTCGGCCAGCGGGGGGAAGTTCTACGAGCAGTACTTC. Encoded protein: CASSSASGGKFYEQYF.

The rearrangement joins TRBV5-1 to TRBJ2-3, with a weak D call TRBD2 (6 bases). Trimming took off 4 bases at V and 10 bases at J, with 22 bases between the two ends. Germline V CDR1 and CDR2: SGHRS, YFSETQ. CDR3 length equals 15 residues. The CDR3 DNA follows: TGCGCCAGCAGCCCCGAGGCTGGGACTTCTTTGGCGCAGTATTTT. Amino acids: CASSPEAGTSLAQYF. Full variable domain (missing parts from reference TRBV5-1 and TRBJ2-3): KAGVTQTPRYLIKTRGQQVTLSCSPISGHRSVSWYQQTPGQGLQFLFEYFSETQRNKGNFPGRFSGRQFSNSRSEMNVSTLELGDSALYLCASSPEAGTSLAQYFGPGTRLTVL.

In this sample, this clonotype turned up once. The chain couples TRBV9 to TRBJ1-2, with 9 bases identical to TRBD1. The CDR3 runs to 15 residues. Germline CDR1 SGDLS, CDR2 YYNGEE. The V gene end was trimmed by 4 bases and the J gene end by 5 bases; junction bases not matched to a gene: 9. CDR3 sequence reads: CASSKEGTGWYGYTF. The DNA for the CDR3 is TGTGCCAGCAGCAAAGAAGGGACAGGGTGGTATGGCTACACCTTC.

This clonotype was counted only a few times. A read error may account for a junction end that differs from germline. V is TRBV7-3 and J is TRBJ2-5; D is perhaps TRBD1 or TRBD2 (6 bases each). Germline V gene lookup returns CDR1 SGHTA and CDR2 FQGTGA. The CDR3 loop spans 16 amino acids. CDR3 bases: TGTGCCAGCAGCCTAACGGGGGCGCAGGCCATAGAGACCCAGTACTTC. The encoded protein is CASSLTGAQAIETQYF.

This clonotype was found a few times. The V and J genes are TRBV7-6 and TRBJ2-3; the match to TRBD1 covers 8 bases. CDR3 length equals 15 residues. Germline assignment: CDR1 SGHVS and CDR2 FNYEAQ. V dropped 6 bases and J dropped 4; count of bases not matched to a gene: 9. Here the CDR3 DNA reads TGTGCCAGCAGTCCTCTGGGACAGGCTTCAGATACGCAGTATTTT. It is translated as CASSPLGQASDTQYF. The full variable domain, in which reference TRBV7-6 and TRBJ2-3 provide the parts outside the CDR3, is GAGVSQSPRYKVTKRGQDVALRCDPISGHVSLYWYRQALGQGPEFLTYFNYEAQQDKSGLPNDRFSAERPEGSISTLTIQRTEQRDSAMYRCASSPLGQASDTQYFGPGTRLTVL.

The chain recombines TRBV7-6 with TRBJ2-7, with D possibly being TRBD1 or TRBD2 (5 bases each). Trimming pared 5 bases from V and 6 bases from J, leaving 20 bases between. This CDR3 contains 15 residues. Germline V gene lookup returns CDR1 SGHVS and CDR2 FNYEAQ. CDR3 sequence (DNA): TGTGCCAGCAGCCCTCCGGGACCGAAGCCAGGCGAGCAGTACTTC. It codes for CASSPPGPKPGEQYF.

The chain is built from TRBV25-1 and TRBJ1-2, with D perhaps matching TRBD1 (5 bases). The CDR3 is 16 residues long. Trimming removed 3 bases at V and 7 bases at J, with 21 bases between. CDR1 is MGHDK and CDR2 is SYGVNS in the germline V gene. The CDR3 bases are TGTGCCAGCAGTGATAATGGACACCTACCCGTCGGTGGCTACACCTTC. Its translation is CASSDNGHLPVGGYTF.

The chain uses TRBV27 and TRBJ1-4; D call uncertain. V lost 6 bases to trimming and J lost 0 bases, with 14 bases between them. The germline V gene has CDR1 MNHEY and CDR2 SMNVEV (reference sequence). The CDR3 totals 16 residues. DNA of the CDR3: TGTGCCAGCAGCCCCGGGATTTCGGCAACTAATGAAAAACTGTTTTTT. As protein: CASSPGISATNEKLFF.

The chain joins TRBV20-1 to TRBJ2-5; D remains ambiguous. Trimming took 3 bases from V and 4 from J, leaving 6 bases between them. CDR1 and CDR2 (germline): DFQATT, SNEGSKA (reference sequence). The CDR3 is 11 amino acids. Here the CDR3 reads CSARWGETQYF. CDR3 nucleotides: TGCAGTGCTAGGTGGGGAGAGACCCAGTACTTC.

The chain joins TRBV25-1 to TRBJ2-5, with D perhaps matching TRBD2 (8 bases). Germline CDR1 is MGHDK and CDR2 is SYGVNS. The CDR3 consists of 14 residues. The germline V and J ends were trimmed by 6 bases and 5 bases, with 16 bases remaining between them. CDR3 amino acids: CASSDRASGETQYF. The CDR3 coding sequence is TGTGCCAGCAGCGACAGGGCTAGCGGGGAGACCCAGTACTTC.

The chain uses TRBV28 and TRBJ1-1; no definite D call. Per germline, CDR1 MDHEN and CDR2 SYDVKM. The CDR3 extends over 13 amino acids. Trimming removed 7 bases at V and 0 bases at J, with 9 bases between. For the CDR3, the DNA is TGTGCCAGCATCTCCCCAGTGAACACTGAAGCTTTCTTT. The encoded protein is CASISPVNTEAFF. The variable domain in full, completed from reference TRBV28 and TRBJ1-1, reads DVKVTQSSRYLVKRTGEKVFLECVQDMDHENMFWYRQDPGLGLRLIYFSYDVKMKEKGDIPEGYSVSREKKERFSLILESASTNQTSMYLCASISPVNTEAFFGQGTRLTVV.

In its sample, this clonotype was seen once. This may stem from a read error, because a much larger clone lies one nucleotide away. The V call is TRBV12-3 or TRBV12-4, the J call TRBJ1-4; 7 bases align to TRBD1. The CDR3 length is 14 residues. CDR3 sequence (DNA): TGTGCCAGCGGTTTAGGGACAGCTAATGAAAAACTGTTTTTT. It specifies CASGLGTANEKLFF.

This chain connects TRBV10-3 to TRBJ2-7; 7 nucleotides align to TRBD1. Looked up from germline, CDR1 is ENHRY and CDR2 is SYGVKD. The CDR3 totals 14 residues. Germline trimming cut 3 bases from V and 3 bases from J; bases unmatched to any gene: 5. CDR3 sequence reads: CAISEGTAYYEQYF. The CDR3 bases are TGTGCCATCAGTGAAGGGACAGCATACTACGAGCAGTACTTC.

This clonotype has more than one count but fewer than ten. As DNA, the CDR3 is TGTGCCAGCAAACAAATAGAGGGGTCGGACACTGAAGCTTTCTTT. This encodes CASKQIEGSDTEAFF. This rearrangement joins TRBV7-3 to TRBJ1-1; a weak D match, TRBD1 (5 bases). Looked up from germline, CDR1 is SGHTA and CDR2 is FQGTGA. The CDR3 is 15 residues long. The germline V and J ends were trimmed by 7 bases and 3 bases, with 18 bases remaining between them.

This clonotype showed up many times. This sequence joins TRBV6-5 and TRBJ2-5, with D maybe TRBD2 (6 bases). V was pared by 0 bases and J by 4 bases, with 12 bases between. The germline CDR1 and CDR2 sequences are MNHEY and SVGAGI. The CDR3 contains 15 residues. CDR3 sequence: CASSYSIRGLETQYF. In DNA, the CDR3 is TGTGCCAGCAGTTACTCGATTCGGGGGTTAGAGACCCAGTACTTC.

V is TRBV6-5 and J is TRBJ2-6, with D maybe TRBD2 (6 bases). Trimming stripped 0 bases from V and 2 bases from J, with 11 bases between. CDR3 size: 17 residues. Germline assignment: CDR1 MNHEY and CDR2 SVGAGI. The CDR3 region is CASSYSAQRAGANVLTF. The CDR3 DNA is TGTGCCAGCAGTTACTCGGCCCAGCGGGCTGGGGCCAACGTCCTGACTTTC.